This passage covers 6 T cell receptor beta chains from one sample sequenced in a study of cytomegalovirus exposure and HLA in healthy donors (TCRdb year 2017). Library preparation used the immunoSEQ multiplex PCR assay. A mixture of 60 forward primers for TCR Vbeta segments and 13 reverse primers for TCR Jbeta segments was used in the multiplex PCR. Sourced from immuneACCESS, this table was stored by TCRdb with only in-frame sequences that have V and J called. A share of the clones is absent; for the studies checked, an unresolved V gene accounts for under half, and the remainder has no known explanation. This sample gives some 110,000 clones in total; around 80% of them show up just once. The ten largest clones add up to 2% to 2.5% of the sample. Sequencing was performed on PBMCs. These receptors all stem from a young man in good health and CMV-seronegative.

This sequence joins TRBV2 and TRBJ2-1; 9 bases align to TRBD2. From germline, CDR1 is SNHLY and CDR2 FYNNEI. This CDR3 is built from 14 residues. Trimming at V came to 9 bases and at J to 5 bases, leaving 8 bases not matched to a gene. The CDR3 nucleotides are TGTGCCAGTCCGACTAGCGGCAGACACAATGAGCAGTTCTTC. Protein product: CASPTSGRHNEQFF.

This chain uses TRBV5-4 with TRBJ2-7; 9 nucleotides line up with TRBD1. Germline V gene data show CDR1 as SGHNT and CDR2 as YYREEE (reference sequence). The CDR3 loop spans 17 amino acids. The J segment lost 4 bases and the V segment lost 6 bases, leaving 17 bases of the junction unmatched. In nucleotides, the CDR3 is TGTGCCAGCACCCTGACGTCCGGGACAGGGAACCCTTACGAGCAGTACTTC. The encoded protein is CASTLTSGTGNPYEQYF.

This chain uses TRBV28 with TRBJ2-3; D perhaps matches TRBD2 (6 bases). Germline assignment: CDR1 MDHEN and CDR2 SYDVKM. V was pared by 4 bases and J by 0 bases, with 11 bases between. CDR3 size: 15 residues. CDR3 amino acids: CASSSPGTSTDTQYF. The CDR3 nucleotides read TGTGCCAGCAGTTCCCCCGGGACTAGCACAGATACGCAGTATTTT.

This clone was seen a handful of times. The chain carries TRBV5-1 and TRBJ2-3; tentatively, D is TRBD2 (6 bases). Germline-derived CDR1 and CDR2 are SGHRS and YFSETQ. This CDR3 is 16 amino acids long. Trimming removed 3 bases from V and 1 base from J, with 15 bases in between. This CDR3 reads CASSWGVALGTDTQYF. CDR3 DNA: TGCGCCAGCAGCTGGGGGGTAGCTTTGGGCACAGATACGCAGTATTTT. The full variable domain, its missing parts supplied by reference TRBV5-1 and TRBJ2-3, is KAGVTQTPRYLIKTRGQQVTLSCSPISGHRSVSWYQQTPGQGLQFLFEYFSETQRNKGNFPGRFSGRQFSNSRSEMNVSTLELGDSALYLCASSWGVALGTDTQYFGPGTRLTVL.

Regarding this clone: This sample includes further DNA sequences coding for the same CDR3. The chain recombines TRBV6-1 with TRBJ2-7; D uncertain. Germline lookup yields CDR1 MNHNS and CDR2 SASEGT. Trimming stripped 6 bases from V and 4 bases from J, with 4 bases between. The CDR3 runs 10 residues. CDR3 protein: CASREYEQYF. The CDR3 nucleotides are TGTGCCAGCAGGGAGTACGAGCAGTACTTC.

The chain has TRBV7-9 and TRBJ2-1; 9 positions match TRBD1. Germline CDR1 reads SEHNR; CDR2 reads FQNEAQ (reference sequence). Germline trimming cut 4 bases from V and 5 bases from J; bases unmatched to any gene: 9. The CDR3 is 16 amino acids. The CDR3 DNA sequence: TGTGCCAGCAGCTCCAACCCGGGACAGGGAAACAATGAGCAGTTCTTC. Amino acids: CASSSNPGQGNNEQFF.